This T cell receptor (beta chain) is drawn from a study of blood T cell repertoires in COVID-19. For the study at large: From T cells, B-cell-depleted T cells, or PBMCs came the material, which was cDNA or gDNA.

In terms of age and location, participants ranged from roughly 18 to 90 years and lived in about 25 US areas. Recovered participants had two consecutive negative NP/OP PCR tests, healthcare professional clearance, or symptom resolution. Trimming pared 0 bases from V and 7 bases from J, leaving 13 bases between. From germline, CDR1 is LGHNA and CDR2 YSLEER. This CDR3 spans 16 amino acids. Under the authors' procedure: For nucleated cells, counts were estimated from reference gene primer amplification. Sequenced by immunoSEQ multiplex PCR; TCRdb stores in-frame clones only, minus some. That table gives V, J and clone size, and the DNA gave D and trimming. Found here are 220,000 or so clones, roughly 88% of them singletons; the top ten hold about 2.1%.

J is TRBJ1-6 and V is TRBV4-3, with D maybe TRBD1 (6 bases). This receptor was obtained from a woman in her forties or fifties who had recovered from COVID-19. The sample consisted of PBMCs or T cells enriched from blood (not recorded which). The CDR3 bases are TGCGCCAGCAGCCAAGAGCTTCGGGGGGCCAATTCACCCCTCCACTTT. This codes for CASSQELRGANSPLHF.